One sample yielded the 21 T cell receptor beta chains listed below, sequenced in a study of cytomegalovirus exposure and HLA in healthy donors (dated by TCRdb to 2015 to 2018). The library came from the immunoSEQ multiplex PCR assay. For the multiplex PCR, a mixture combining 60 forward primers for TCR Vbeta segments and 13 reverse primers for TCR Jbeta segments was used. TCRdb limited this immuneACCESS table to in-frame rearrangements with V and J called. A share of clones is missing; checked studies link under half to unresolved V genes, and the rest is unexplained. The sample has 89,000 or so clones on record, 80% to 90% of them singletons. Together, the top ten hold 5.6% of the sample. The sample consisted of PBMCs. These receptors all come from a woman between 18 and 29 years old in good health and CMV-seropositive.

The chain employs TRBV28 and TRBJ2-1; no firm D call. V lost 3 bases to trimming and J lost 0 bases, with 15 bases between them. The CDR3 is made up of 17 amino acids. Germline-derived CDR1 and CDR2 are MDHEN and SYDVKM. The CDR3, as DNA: TGTGCCAGCAGTTTTTTTGTTTTTGGTAGCTCCTACAATGAGCAGTTCTTC. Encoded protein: CASSFFVFGSSYNEQFF.

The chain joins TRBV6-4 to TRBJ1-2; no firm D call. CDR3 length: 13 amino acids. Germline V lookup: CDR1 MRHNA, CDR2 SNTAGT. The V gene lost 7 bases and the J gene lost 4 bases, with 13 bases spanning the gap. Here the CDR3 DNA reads TGTGCCAGCAAGGGAGAGAGGAGCTATGGCTACACCTTC. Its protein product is CASKGERSYGYTF.

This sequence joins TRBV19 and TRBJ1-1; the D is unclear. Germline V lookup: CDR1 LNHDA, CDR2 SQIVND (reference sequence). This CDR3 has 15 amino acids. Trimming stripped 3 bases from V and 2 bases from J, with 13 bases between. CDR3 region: CASSIYPGLNTEAFF. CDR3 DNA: TGTGCCAGTAGTATCTACCCAGGATTAAACACTGAAGCTTTCTTT.

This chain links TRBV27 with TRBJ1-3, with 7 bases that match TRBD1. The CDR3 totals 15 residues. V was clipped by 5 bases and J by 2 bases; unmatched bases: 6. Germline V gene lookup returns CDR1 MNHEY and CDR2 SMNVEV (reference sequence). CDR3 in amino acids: CASSPRGLPGNTIYF. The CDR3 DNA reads TGTGCCAGCAGTCCAAGGGGGCTTCCTGGAAACACCATATATTTT.

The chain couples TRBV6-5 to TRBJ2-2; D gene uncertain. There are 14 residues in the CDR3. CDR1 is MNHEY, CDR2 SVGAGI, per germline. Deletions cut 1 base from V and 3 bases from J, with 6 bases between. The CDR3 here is CASSYLRDTGELFF. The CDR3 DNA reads TGTGCCAGCAGTTACTTGAGAGACACCGGGGAGCTGTTTTTT.

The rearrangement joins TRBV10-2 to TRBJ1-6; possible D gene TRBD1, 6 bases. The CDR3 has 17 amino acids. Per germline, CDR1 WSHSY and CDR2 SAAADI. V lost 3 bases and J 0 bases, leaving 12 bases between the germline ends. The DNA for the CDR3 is TGCGCCAGCAGTGATCGGACAGTAAGCTCCTATAATTCACCCCTCCACTTT. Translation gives CASSDRTVSSYNSPLHF.

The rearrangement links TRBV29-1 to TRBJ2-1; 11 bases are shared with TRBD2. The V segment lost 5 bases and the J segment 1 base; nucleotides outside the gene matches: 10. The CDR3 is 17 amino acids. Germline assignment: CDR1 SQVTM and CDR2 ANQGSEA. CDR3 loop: CSVTGTSGTLSYNEQFF. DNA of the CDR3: TGCAGCGTTACCGGGACTAGCGGTACACTTTCCTACAATGAGCAGTTCTTC.

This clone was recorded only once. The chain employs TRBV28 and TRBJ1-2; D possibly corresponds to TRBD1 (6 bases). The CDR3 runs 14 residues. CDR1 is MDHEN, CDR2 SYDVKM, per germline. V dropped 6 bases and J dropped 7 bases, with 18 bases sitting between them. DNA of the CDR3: TGTGCCAGCAGGGACATCTCAGGACAGCGTGGCTACACCTTC. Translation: CASRDISGQRGYTF.

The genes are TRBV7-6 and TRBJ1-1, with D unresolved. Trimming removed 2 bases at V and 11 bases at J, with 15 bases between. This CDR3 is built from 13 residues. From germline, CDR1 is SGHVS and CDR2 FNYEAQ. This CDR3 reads CASSLSEASGAFF. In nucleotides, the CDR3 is TGTGCCAGCAGCTTAAGCGAGGCGTCTGGGGCTTTCTTT.

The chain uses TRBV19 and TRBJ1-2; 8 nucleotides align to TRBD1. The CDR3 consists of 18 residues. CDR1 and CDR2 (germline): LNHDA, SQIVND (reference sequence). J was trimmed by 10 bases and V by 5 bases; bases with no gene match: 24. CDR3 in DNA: TGTGCCAGTAGTTCCAACACCGGGACAGGTTTTGGCCTGCGCGACTACACCTTC. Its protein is CASSSNTGTGFGLRDYTF.

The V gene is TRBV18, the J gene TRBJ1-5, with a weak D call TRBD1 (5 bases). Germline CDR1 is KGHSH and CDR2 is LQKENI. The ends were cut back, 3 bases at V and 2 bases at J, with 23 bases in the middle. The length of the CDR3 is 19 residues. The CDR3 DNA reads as TGTGCCAGCTCACCCTTGGGCGCGGGGCTAATTTCGGGCAATCAGCCCCAGCATTTT. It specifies CASSPLGAGLISGNQPQHF.

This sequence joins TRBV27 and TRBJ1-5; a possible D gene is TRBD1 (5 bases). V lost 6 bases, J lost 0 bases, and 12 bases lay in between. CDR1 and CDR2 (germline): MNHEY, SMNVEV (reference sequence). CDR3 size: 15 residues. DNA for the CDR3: TGTGCCAGCAGACCCGGGGGGTATAGCAATCAGCCCCAGCATTTT. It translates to CASRPGGYSNQPQHF.

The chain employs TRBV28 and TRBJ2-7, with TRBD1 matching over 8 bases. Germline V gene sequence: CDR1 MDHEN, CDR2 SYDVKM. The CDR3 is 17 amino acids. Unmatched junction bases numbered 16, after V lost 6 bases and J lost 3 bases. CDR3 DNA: TGTGCCAGCAGCCTTCCCCATTACCGGGACAGGATCTACGAGCAGTACTTC. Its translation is CASSLPHYRDRIYEQYF.

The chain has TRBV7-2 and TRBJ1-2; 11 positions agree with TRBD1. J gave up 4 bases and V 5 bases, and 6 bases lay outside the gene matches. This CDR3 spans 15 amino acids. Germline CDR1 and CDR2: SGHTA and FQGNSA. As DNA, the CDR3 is TGTGCCAGCAGCACAAGGACAGGGGGCGGCTATGGCTACACCTTC. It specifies CASSTRTGGGYGYTF.

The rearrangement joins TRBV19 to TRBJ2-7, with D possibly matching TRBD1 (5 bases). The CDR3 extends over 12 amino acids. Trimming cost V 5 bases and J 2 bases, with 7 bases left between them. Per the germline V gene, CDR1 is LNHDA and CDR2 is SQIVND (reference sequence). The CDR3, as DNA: TGTGCCAGTAGTTCCAGGGCCTACGAGCAGTACTTC. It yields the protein CASSSRAYEQYF.

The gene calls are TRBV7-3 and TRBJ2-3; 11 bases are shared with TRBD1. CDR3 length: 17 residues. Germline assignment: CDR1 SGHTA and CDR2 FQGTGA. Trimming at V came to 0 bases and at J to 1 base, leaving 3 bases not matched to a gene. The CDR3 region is CASSLTGQGERTDTQYF. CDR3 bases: TGTGCCAGCAGCTTAACGGGACAGGGGGAGCGCACAGATACGCAGTATTTT.

CDR3 loop: CASSLVAVNQETQYF. In DNA form, the CDR3 reads TGTGCCAGCAGCTTGGTAGCCGTAAACCAAGAGACCCAGTACTTC. The chain combines TRBV5-4 with TRBJ2-5; no definite D call. The V and J ends lost 0 bases and 0 bases respectively, with 9 bases between them. This CDR3 has 15 amino acids. Germline values: CDR1 SGHNT, CDR2 YYREEE (reference sequence).

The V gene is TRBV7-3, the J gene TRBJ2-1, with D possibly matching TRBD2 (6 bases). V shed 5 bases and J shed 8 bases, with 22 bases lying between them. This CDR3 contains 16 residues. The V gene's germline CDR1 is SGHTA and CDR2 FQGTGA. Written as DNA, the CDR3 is TGTGCCAGCAGCGCCCGCGACGGGACTGGGGCCGATGAGCAGTTCTTC. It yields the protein CASSARDGTGADEQFF.

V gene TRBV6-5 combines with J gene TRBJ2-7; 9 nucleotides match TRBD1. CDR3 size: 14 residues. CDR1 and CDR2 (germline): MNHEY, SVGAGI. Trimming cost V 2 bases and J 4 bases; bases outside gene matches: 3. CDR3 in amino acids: CASSYTGGWYEQYF. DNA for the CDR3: TGTGCCAGCAGTTACACAGGGGGCTGGTACGAGCAGTACTTC.

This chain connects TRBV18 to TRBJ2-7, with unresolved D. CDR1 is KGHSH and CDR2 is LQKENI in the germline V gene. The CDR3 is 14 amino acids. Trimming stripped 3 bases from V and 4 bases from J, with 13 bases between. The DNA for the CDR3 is TGTGCCAGCTCACCCGCGACATTACTTTACGAGCAGTACTTC. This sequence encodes CASSPATLLYEQYF.

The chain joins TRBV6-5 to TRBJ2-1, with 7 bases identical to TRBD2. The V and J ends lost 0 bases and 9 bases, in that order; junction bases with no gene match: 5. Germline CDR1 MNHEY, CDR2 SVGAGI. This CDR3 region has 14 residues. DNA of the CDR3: TGTGCCAGCAGTTACTCGGTTAGCGGGTCTGAGCAGTTCTTC. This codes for CASSYSVSGSEQFF.